Presented here are 15 T cell receptor beta chains from one specimen sequenced in a study of blood T cell repertoires in COVID-19. This table comes from immunoSEQ multiplex PCR, and its TCRdb copy is limited to in-frame clones, with some not included. The repertoire includes around 130,000 clones, around 83% of them detected once, and about 4.3% sits in the top ten. Sequencing was done on a sample of peripheral blood. The receptor set was obtained from a human donor in a cohort sampled during active COVID-19.

J is TRBJ2-7 and V is TRBV7-9; D perhaps matches TRBD1 (5 bases). V lost 4 bases, J lost 0 bases, and 10 bases lay in between. CDR1 is SEHNR, CDR2 FQNEAQ, per germline (reference sequence). The CDR3 runs 14 residues. The CDR3 reads CASSWGGNSYEQYF. The CDR3 nucleotides are TGTGCCAGCAGCTGGGGCGGCAACTCCTACGAGCAGTACTTC. Full variable domain (rest looked up from reference TRBV7-9 and TRBJ2-7): DTGVSQNPRHKITKRGQNVTFRCDPISEHNRLYWYRQTLGQGPEFLTYFQNEAQLEKSRLLSDRFSAERPKGSFSTLEIQRTEQGDSAMYLCASSWGGNSYEQYFGPGTRLTVT.

This chain connects TRBV11-2 to TRBJ2-5, with 10 bases identical to TRBD2. Germline V gene lookup returns CDR1 SGHAT and CDR2 FQNNGV. This CDR3 comprises 15 residues. With 1 base clipped from V and 2 bases from J, the junction kept 1 base outside the gene matches. The CDR3 is CASSLGSGGQETQYF. The DNA of the CDR3 is TGTGCCAGCAGCTTAGGTAGCGGGGGGCAAGAGACCCAGTACTTC.

The gene calls are TRBV20-1 and TRBJ2-3, with D maybe TRBD1 (6 bases). V lost 8 bases and J lost 10, with 16 bases in between. The length of the CDR3 is 11 residues. Germline lookup yields CDR1 DFQATT and CDR2 SNEGSKA (reference sequence). This CDR3 reads CSTIIAGAQYF. The DNA of the CDR3 is TGCAGTACTATAATAGCAGGGGCGCAGTATTTT.

The genes are TRBV28 and TRBJ2-1; tentative D call: TRBD1 (6 bases). The CDR3 contains 16 residues. Per the germline V gene, CDR1 is MDHEN and CDR2 is SYDVKM. V dropped 7 bases and J dropped 0 bases, with 16 bases sitting between them. CDR3 sequence reads: CASTPRGGISYNEQFF. The CDR3 DNA is TGTGCCAGCACCCCCCGAGGGGGTATCTCCTACAATGAGCAGTTCTTC.

The genes are TRBV9 and TRBJ2-7; 7 nucleotides match TRBD2. This CDR3 is built from 12 residues. CDR1 is SGDLS and CDR2 is YYNGEE in the germline V gene. The ends lost 4 bases at V and 3 bases at J; junction bases unmatched: 1. CDR3 in DNA: TGTGCCAGCAGCCCGGGGGGCTACGAGCAGTACTTC. This translates into CASSPGGYEQYF.

The rearrangement links TRBV5-1 to TRBJ2-1; possible D gene TRBD1, 6 bases. V was pared by 2 bases and J by 9 bases, with 12 bases between. The length of the CDR3 is 13 residues. Germline assignment: CDR1 SGHRS and CDR2 YFSETQ. The DNA for the CDR3 is TGCGCCAGCAGCTTCACAGGGAGAACTGAGCAGTTCTTC. It is translated as CASSFTGRTEQFF.

The gene calls are TRBV5-8 and TRBJ2-5, with TRBD2 as a possible D gene (6 bases). With 3 bases removed from V and 2 bases from J, the gap between germline ends came to 14 bases. CDR1 is SGHTS and CDR2 is YDEGEE in the germline V gene. There are 15 residues in the CDR3. CDR3 amino acids: CASSWAGTDQETQYF. The CDR3 DNA reads as TGTGCCAGCAGCTGGGCGGGGACTGATCAAGAGACCCAGTACTTC.

This chain uses TRBV5-6 with TRBJ1-1, with TRBD1 matching over 10 bases. CDR1 SGHDT and CDR2 YYEEEE come from the germline V gene. The CDR3 is made up of 14 amino acids. V trimming: 7 bases; J trimming: 3 bases; junction bases outside the gene matches: 6. CDR3 coding DNA: TGTGCCAGCGCCGACAGGGGGCTTGACACTGAAGCTTTCTTT. This encodes CASADRGLDTEAFF.

Only one count was recorded for this clone. The gene calls are TRBV3-1 (or the pseudogene TRBV3-2) and TRBJ1-2; D is uncertain. From germline, CDR1 is LGHDT and CDR2 YNNKEL (reference sequence). The CDR3 runs 14 residues. Trimming took 4 bases from V and 12 from J, leaving 21 bases between them. The CDR3 region is CASSLGNDIHGDTF. The CDR3 DNA is TGTGCCAGCAGCCTCGGGAATGACATCCATGGAGACACCTTC.

The rearrangement uses TRBV4-2 and TRBJ2-1; 10 nucleotides align to TRBD2. The CDR3 is made up of 15 amino acids. J gave up 0 bases and V 4 bases, and 0 bases lay outside the gene matches. Germline V CDR1 and CDR2: LGHNA, YNFKEQ. The CDR3 nucleotides are TGTGCCAGCAGCCTAGCGGGGGGCTCCTACAATGAGCAGTTCTTC. This encodes CASSLAGGSYNEQFF.

The chain has TRBV5-4 and TRBJ2-3, with 11 nucleotides matching TRBD1. Germline V gene data show CDR1 as SGHNT and CDR2 as YYREEE (reference sequence). V trimming: 4 bases; J trimming: 5 bases; junction bases outside the gene matches: 6. The CDR3 covers 15 residues. Here the CDR3 reads CASSPWTGGRDTQYF. The DNA for the CDR3 is TGTGCCAGCAGCCCCTGGACAGGGGGCAGAGATACGCAGTATTTT. Supplemented by reference TRBV5-4 and TRBJ2-3, the full variable domain reads ETGVTQSPTHLIKTRGQQVTLRCSSQSGHNTVSWYQQALGQGPQFIFQYYREEENGRGNFPPRFSGLQFPNYSSELNVNALELDDSALYLCASSPWTGGRDTQYFGPGTRLTVL.

The chain uses TRBV28 and TRBJ2-1; D not resolved. The CDR3 contains 14 residues. Germline values: CDR1 MDHEN, CDR2 SYDVKM. Trimming left V 6 bases short and J 4 bases short, with 13 bases between. The CDR3 DNA is TGTGCCAGCAGACCGCCCCGGTGGTACAATGAGCAGTTCTTC. Protein sequence: CASRPPRWYNEQFF.

The rearrangement joins TRBV7-2 to TRBJ1-1; D is ambiguous. V was pared by 5 bases and J by 3 bases, with 19 bases between. The germline CDR1 and CDR2 sequences are SGHTA and FQGNSA. This CDR3 contains 16 residues. CDR3 coding DNA: TGTGCCAGCAGCCCAACGGCCCGGGGTGGGTACACTGAAGCTTTCTTT. Its protein product is CASSPTARGGYTEAFF.

The chain couples TRBV2 to TRBJ2-1, with a weak D call TRBD2 (6 bases). The CDR3 loop spans 14 amino acids. V dropped 7 bases and J dropped 0 bases, with 10 bases sitting between them. Germline CDR1 SNHLY, CDR2 FYNNEI. In nucleotides, the CDR3 is TGTGCCAGCAAGGAGGGGACCTCCTACAATGAGCAGTTCTTC. The encoded protein is CASKEGTSYNEQFF.

Only one count was recorded for this clone. The genes are TRBV9 and TRBJ2-3, with 7 bases identical to TRBD2. Losses at the gene ends were 3 bases for V and 2 bases for J; bases not matched to a gene: 12. The germline CDR1 and CDR2 sequences are SGDLS and YYNGEE. CDR3 length equals 17 residues. CDR3 sequence reads: CASSAGMGSGVTDTQYF. CDR3 bases: TGTGCCAGCAGCGCAGGGATGGGGAGCGGGGTCACAGATACGCAGTATTTT.